This T cell receptor beta chain was captured by sequencing in a study of T cells in Graves' hyperthyroidism and ophthalmopathy. CDR1 LNHNV and CDR2 YYDKDF come from the germline V gene (reference sequence). There are 18 residues in the CDR3. Trimming took off 0 bases at V and 6 bases at J, with 21 bases between the two ends. Clinical symptoms, serum thyroxine, TRAb, thyroid ultrasound and orbital computed tomography informed diagnoses. Out of roughly 9.1 ml of fresh peripheral blood came the PBMCs. General study points: Peripheral blood also featured most of the thyroid clonotypes expanded above 0.001. Before onset, by a median of around six months, the model predicted ophthalmopathy.

RNA transcripts gave rise to amplified TCR beta CDR3 regions. The HTBI primer set was used in a first-round RT-PCR of the TCR CDR3. From the multiplex PCR reads, TCRdb called clonotypes with MiXCR, one entry per CDR3 protein. The sample holds roughly 700,000 distinct CDR3 sequences, 14% seen once. This clonotype has a count of ten or more. Its target is unknown. The TCR sequence derives from a woman aged 18-29 years with Graves' hyperthyroidism. The sample comprised blood. The rearrangement joins TRBV15 to TRBJ2-1; perhaps TRBD2 as D (6 bases). CDR3 DNA sequence: TGTGCCACCAGCAGAGATGGTAGTACTAGCCCAGCGGCCAATGAGCAGTTCTTC. It encodes CATSRDGSTSPAANEQFF.